This T cell receptor beta chain comes out of a study of cytomegalovirus exposure and HLA in healthy donors. Findings and caveats of the study: With DRB1 most and HLA-C fewest, TCR association rates differed between HLA loci in a later analysis. Prior analysis indicated that the majority of TCR beta V segments exhibited productivity approximately 90% or approximately 30% of the time. TCR beta V- and J-gene trimming, according to a later analysis, was linked to a missense DCLRE1C variant.

Trimming at V came to 2 bases and at J to 3 bases, leaving 5 bases not matched to a gene. This CDR3 spans 15 amino acids. Germline V gene sequence: CDR1 PRHDT, CDR2 FYEKMQ (reference sequence). Researchers ran the PCR with 60 Vbeta and 13 Jbeta primers. Measured with immunoSEQ multiplex PCR; TCRdb has only the in-frame clones, and not every one. The sample lists fewer than 250,000 clones; approximately 80% were seen once. As to this clone: Its target is not known.

This clonotype was sampled from a woman in her 30s in good health and CMV-seropositive. Specimen: PBMCs. The chain joins TRBV13 to TRBJ2-3; 7 bases align to TRBD2. The DNA of the CDR3 is TGTGCCAGCAGCTTATCGGGAGGTGGAACAGATACGCAGTATTTT. Its translation is CASSLSGGGTDTQYF.